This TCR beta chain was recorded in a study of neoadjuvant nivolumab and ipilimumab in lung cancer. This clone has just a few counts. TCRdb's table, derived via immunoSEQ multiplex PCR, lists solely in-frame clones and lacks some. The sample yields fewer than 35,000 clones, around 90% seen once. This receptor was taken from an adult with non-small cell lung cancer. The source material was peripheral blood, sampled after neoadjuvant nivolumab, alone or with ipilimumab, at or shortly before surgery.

As DNA, the CDR3 is TGTGCCAGCAGTTTAGTCCTCCCCCGGACTACCCGCACCTACGAGCAGTACTTC. Its protein product is CASSLVLPRTTRTYEQYF. This sequence joins TRBV28 and TRBJ2-7; the D gene is possibly TRBD2 (6 bases). This CDR3 is 18 amino acids long. Germline V gene data show CDR1 as MDHEN and CDR2 as SYDVKM. The ends were cut back, 2 bases at V and 2 bases at J, with 22 bases in the middle. The full variable domain, in which reference TRBV28 and TRBJ2-7 provide the parts outside the CDR3, is DVKVTQSSRYLVKRTGEKVFLECVQDMDHENMFWYRQDPGLGLRLIYFSYDVKMKEKGDIPEGYSVSREKKERFSLILESASTNQTSMYLCASSLVLPRTTRTYEQYFGPGTRLTVT.